Listed below are T cell receptor beta chains from one sample, sequenced in a study of blood T cell repertoires in COVID-19. Assay: immunoSEQ multiplex PCR; the TCRdb copy retains only in-frame clones and omits some. The sample lists approximately 100,000 clones, just over 90% occurring once. Sequenced material: peripheral blood. These receptors all stem from a man aged 60 to 75 with acute or convalescent COVID-19. CDR3s include the opening cysteine and the closing phenylalanine or tryptophan. A D gene is named only where the DNA matches it firmly. Clone size is stated in some rows and not others, as once, few, many or a class when expanded.

abundance,v_gene,j_gene,d_gene,len,CDR3nt,CDR3aa
.,TRBV5-6,TRBJ2-1,.,11,TGTGCCAGCAGCTCGCGCAATGAGCAGTTCTTC,CASSSRNEQFF
.,TRBV13,TRBJ2-3,TRBD2,17,TGTGCCAGCAGCTCCTTCGGACTAGCCGAGACCACAGATACGCAGTATTTT,CASSSFGLAETTDTQYF
.,TRBV18,TRBJ2-7,.,13,TGTGCCAGCTCAACCGTAGCCTCCTACGAGCAGTACTTC,CASSTVASYEQYF
once,TRBV6-1,TRBJ2-5,.,16,TGTGCCAGCAGTGAAGGTAGCGTAAGTTTCCAAGAGACCCAGTACTTC,CASSEGSVSFQETQYF
.,TRBV7-2,TRBJ2-1,TRBD2,15,TGTGCCAGCAGCTTAGGTTTGGCGGGAGTACGAGAGCAGTTCTTC,CASSLGLAGVREQFF
.,TRBV19,TRBJ2-7,.,14,TGTGCCAGTAGTCCCCGTTCCCTCTCCTACGAGCAGTACTTC,CASSPRSLSYEQYF
.,TRBV19,TRBJ1-5,.,15,TGTGCCAGTACAACAAACCCTCGGGGCAATCAGCCCCAGCATTTT,CASTTNPRGNQPQHF
.,TRBV14,TRBJ2-2,.,15,TGTGCCAGCAGCCAAGATGAGGCAATCGCCGGGGAGCTGTTTTTT,CASSQDEAIAGELFF
.,TRBV6-5,TRBJ1-1,TRBD1,14,TGTGCCAGCAGTAGGGACAGGATGAACACTGAAGCTTTCTTT,CASSRDRMNTEAFF
.,TRBV2,TRBJ2-1,.,15,TGTGCCAGCAGTGAAGGGTTAGGCTCGTTCGGGGAGCAGTTCTTC,CASSEGLGSFGEQFF